A selection of T cell receptor beta chains follows, all from one sample in a study of T cells in Graves' hyperthyroidism and ophthalmopathy. TCRdb called the multiplex PCR reads again in MiXCR, with one record for every CDR3 protein. Seen here are about 690,000 distinct CDR3 sequences, 17% observed once, and the top ten hold roughly a sixth. The sequencing sample was made of blood. Every receptor here comes from a middle-aged man with Graves' hyperthyroidism. Each CDR3 is given with its conserved first and last residue. The D gene is left open where the match is weak. Clone size is shown for a subset of rows, as once, few, many or a class of expanded clone.

clone size: many
J gene: TRBJ2-3
V gene: TRBV2
CDR3 length: 14
D gene: TRBD1
CDR3 protein: CASTGAGGDIRQYF
CDR3 DNA: TGTGCCAGCACCGGGGCAGGGGGCGACATCAGGCAGTATTTT

clone size: many
J gene: TRBJ2-2
V gene: TRBV9
CDR3 length: 16
D gene: TRBD1
CDR3 protein: CASSAKTGPNTGELFF
CDR3 DNA: TGTGCCAGCAGCGCCAAGACAGGGCCGAACACCGGGGAGCTGTTTTTT

clone size: NA
J gene: TRBJ1-1
V gene: TRBV2
CDR3 length: 15
D gene: TRBD1
CDR3 protein: CASSALRGSGTEAFF
CDR3 DNA: TGTGCCAGCAGTGCCCTCAGGGGGTCGGGCACTGAAGCTTTCTTT

clone size: NA
J gene: TRBJ2-1
V gene: TRBV6-2/TRBV6-3
CDR3 length: 14
D gene: TRBD1
CDR3 protein: CASSAGGPYNEQFF
CDR3 DNA: TGTGCCAGCTCAGCAGGGGGCCCCTACAATGAGCAGTTCTTC

clone size: many
J gene: TRBJ2-3
V gene: TRBV18
CDR3 length: 16
D gene: TRBD2
CDR3 protein: CASSSGTSGSADTQYF
CDR3 DNA: TGTGCCAGCTCGTCCGGGACTAGCGGGAGTGCAGATACGCAGTATTTT

clone size: few
J gene: TRBJ2-5
V gene: TRBV24-1
CDR3 length: 15
D gene: NA
CDR3 protein: CATSDPGEGMETQYF
CDR3 DNA: TGTGCCACCAGTGATCCAGGGGAGGGGATGGAGACCCAGTACTTC

clone size: NA
J gene: TRBJ2-5
V gene: TRBV30
CDR3 length: 14
D gene: NA
CDR3 protein: CAWSPLTNGETQYF
CDR3 DNA: TGTGCCTGGAGTCCACTGACTAACGGAGAGACCCAGTACTTC

clone size: NA
J gene: TRBJ2-1
V gene: TRBV12-3/TRBV12-4
CDR3 length: 18
D gene: TRBD2
CDR3 protein: CASSWTGKTSLDVNEQFF
CDR3 DNA: TGTGCCAGCAGCTGGACTGGGAAGACTAGCCTTGACGTCAATGAGCAGTTCTTC

clone size: NA
J gene: TRBJ1-3
V gene: TRBV28
CDR3 length: 13
D gene: NA
CDR3 protein: CASSLGERNTIYF
CDR3 DNA: TGTGCCAGCAGTTTAGGAGAGAGAAACACCATATATTTT

clone size: many
J gene: TRBJ2-2
V gene: TRBV11-2
CDR3 length: 15
D gene: NA
CDR3 protein: CASSSETTGTGELFF
CDR3 DNA: TGTGCCAGCAGTAGCGAGACGACAGGCACCGGGGAGCTGTTTTTT

clone size: few
J gene: TRBJ2-3
V gene: TRBV28
CDR3 length: 17
D gene: TRBD2
CDR3 protein: CASSPRLAGGRRDTQYF
CDR3 DNA: TGTGCCAGCAGTCCCCGACTAGCGGGAGGGAGGCGGGATACGCAGTATTTT

clone size: few
J gene: TRBJ2-3
V gene: TRBV28
CDR3 length: 11
D gene: NA
CDR3 protein: CASLRLNTQYF
CDR3 DNA: TGTGCCAGTCTGCGTTTGAACACGCAGTATTTT

clone size: NA
J gene: TRBJ2-1
V gene: TRBV5-1
CDR3 length: 15
D gene: TRBD2
CDR3 protein: CASSTGTREYNEQFF
CDR3 DNA: TGCGCCAGCAGCACCGGGACTAGGGAATACAATGAGCAGTTCTTC

clone size: NA
J gene: TRBJ2-2
V gene: TRBV7-2
CDR3 length: 18
D gene: TRBD2
CDR3 protein: CASSLGVAGEGPAGELLF
CDR3 DNA: TGTGCCAGCAGCTTAGGGGTAGCGGGAGAAGGTCCGGCCGGGGAGCTGTTATTT

clone size: many
J gene: TRBJ2-7
V gene: TRBV10-3
CDR3 length: 13
D gene: NA
CDR3 protein: CAISPDTSYEQYF
CDR3 DNA: TGTGCCATCAGCCCGGACACGTCCTACGAGCAGTACTTC

clone size: NA
J gene: TRBJ2-1
V gene: TRBV5-1
CDR3 length: 17
D gene: TRBD2
CDR3 protein: CASSFLAGEGNYNEQFF
CDR3 DNA: TGCGCCAGCAGCTTCCTAGCGGGGGAGGGTAATTACAATGAGCAGTTCTTC

clone size: many
J gene: TRBJ1-2
V gene: TRBV28
CDR3 length: 15
D gene: TRBD1
CDR3 protein: CASSAEGTGLYGYTF
CDR3 DNA: TGTGCCAGCAGTGCAGAAGGGACAGGGCTTTATGGCTACACCTTC

clone size: many
J gene: TRBJ1-5
V gene: TRBV6-1
CDR3 length: 16
D gene: NA
CDR3 protein: CASSEAAGPQGQPQHF
CDR3 DNA: TGTGCCAGCAGTGAAGCAGCAGGGCCCCAGGGTCAGCCCCAGCATTTT